This is a list of T cell receptor beta chains from one sample in a study of blood T cell repertoires in COVID-19. Produced via immunoSEQ multiplex PCR; TCRdb's table is partial and in-frame only. This sample has 150,000 or so clones, with 86% found just once. The sequenced material came from peripheral blood. These receptors were obtained from a woman in her 70s with COVID-19, enrolled during active disease. Both conserved end residues are part of each CDR3. The order of the fields is J gene, V gene, CDR3 protein.

j_call: TRBJ1-4; v_call: TRBV9; cdr3_aa: CASSSPSGGGIQYGEKLFF
j_call: TRBJ2-3; v_call: TRBV2; cdr3_aa: CASRLAVYSTDTQYF
j_call: TRBJ2-1; v_call: TRBV5-1; cdr3_aa: CASSSGGQYNEQFF
j_call: TRBJ1-2; v_call: TRBV6-1; cdr3_aa: CASSEANGPGAGYTF
j_call: TRBJ2-2; v_call: TRBV2; cdr3_aa: CASVRLGGIGELFF
j_call: TRBJ1-2; v_call: TRBV5-1; cdr3_aa: CASSLVATGTGGVRHGYTF
j_call: TRBJ2-2; v_call: TRBV19; cdr3_aa: CASSLGQGWAGELFF
j_call: TRBJ1-4; v_call: TRBV18; cdr3_aa: CASSIGQGKNEKLFF
j_call: TRBJ1-5; v_call: TRBV9; cdr3_aa: CASSGINVVSRYNYSNQPQHF
j_call: TRBJ2-7; v_call: TRBV6-5; cdr3_aa: CAAPGQGAFEQYF
j_call: TRBJ1-1; v_call: TRBV11-2; cdr3_aa: CASSLWDTPSWDTEAFF
j_call: TRBJ1-4; v_call: TRBV24-1; cdr3_aa: CATNRGLGEKLFF
j_call: TRBJ2-7; v_call: TRBV28; cdr3_aa: CASAIDSRDYEQYF
j_call: TRBJ1-5; v_call: TRBV2; cdr3_aa: CASREDRGRGGNQPQHF
j_call: TRBJ2-3; v_call: TRBV6-5; cdr3_aa: CASSRSGGVTDTQYF
j_call: TRBJ1-3; v_call: TRBV7-9; cdr3_aa: CASSPGQGRNTIYF
j_call: TRBJ1-3; v_call: TRBV3-1/TRBV3-2; cdr3_aa: CASSQVLGGSGNTIYF
j_call: TRBJ1-1; v_call: TRBV5-1; cdr3_aa: CASSLGDRGLVGTEAFF
j_call: TRBJ1-1; v_call: TRBV4-1; cdr3_aa: CASSQDISGVVGRRTEAFF
j_call: TRBJ1-2; v_call: TRBV12-5; cdr3_aa: CASGPQGATYGYTF
j_call: TRBJ2-6; v_call: TRBV3-1/TRBV3-2; cdr3_aa: CASSPMVLSGANVLTF
j_call: TRBJ1-2; v_call: TRBV7-2; cdr3_aa: CASSKGGDDYGYTF
j_call: TRBJ2-7; v_call: TRBV13; cdr3_aa: CASSLGTSHEQYF
j_call: TRBJ2-2; v_call: TRBV11-3; cdr3_aa: CADSGVGELFF
j_call: TRBJ1-5; v_call: TRBV5-4; cdr3_aa: CASSFGTDQPQHF
j_call: TRBJ2-3; v_call: TRBV7-9; cdr3_aa: CASSSDRGRTDTQYF
j_call: TRBJ1-4; v_call: TRBV28; cdr3_aa: CASSFRQGLSEKLFF
j_call: TRBJ1-5; v_call: TRBV19; cdr3_aa: CASSKGEQPQHF
j_call: TRBJ2-5; v_call: TRBV9; cdr3_aa: CASSVESAGGRETQYF
j_call: TRBJ1-6; v_call: TRBV6-5; cdr3_aa: CASSYQDRGPGSPLHF
j_call: TRBJ2-7; v_call: TRBV7-9; cdr3_aa: CASSRILTGVQQYF
j_call: TRBJ2-1; v_call: TRBV18; cdr3_aa: CASSLGTGDEQFF
j_call: TRBJ1-3; v_call: TRBV30; cdr3_aa: CAWSAIDRLRNTIYF
j_call: TRBJ1-3; v_call: TRBV5-4; cdr3_aa: CASSLGPSSVSGNTIYF
j_call: TRBJ2-2; v_call: TRBV28; cdr3_aa: CASSLRGQNTGELFF
j_call: TRBJ2-5; v_call: TRBV3-1/TRBV3-2; cdr3_aa: CASSQGGIAWAQYF
j_call: TRBJ1-4; v_call: TRBV28; cdr3_aa: CASSSVWDRANLEEKLFF
j_call: TRBJ1-3; v_call: TRBV6-5; cdr3_aa: CASTRTGGNTIYF
j_call: TRBJ2-3; v_call: TRBV2; cdr3_aa: CATGWDRNTDTQYF
j_call: TRBJ2-3; v_call: TRBV28; cdr3_aa: CASSAGDPDTQYF
j_call: TRBJ2-1; v_call: TRBV1; cdr3_aa: CTSSLGGPSYNEQFF
j_call: TRBJ1-6; v_call: TRBV30; cdr3_aa: CAWRPTRGGDRTPLHF
j_call: TRBJ1-1; v_call: TRBV6-6; cdr3_aa: CASSYLSKEAFF
j_call: TRBJ2-7; v_call: TRBV6-2/TRBV6-3; cdr3_aa: CASSYPSGGAYEQYF
j_call: TRBJ1-4; v_call: TRBV4-1; cdr3_aa: CASSLLMGQGNEKLFF